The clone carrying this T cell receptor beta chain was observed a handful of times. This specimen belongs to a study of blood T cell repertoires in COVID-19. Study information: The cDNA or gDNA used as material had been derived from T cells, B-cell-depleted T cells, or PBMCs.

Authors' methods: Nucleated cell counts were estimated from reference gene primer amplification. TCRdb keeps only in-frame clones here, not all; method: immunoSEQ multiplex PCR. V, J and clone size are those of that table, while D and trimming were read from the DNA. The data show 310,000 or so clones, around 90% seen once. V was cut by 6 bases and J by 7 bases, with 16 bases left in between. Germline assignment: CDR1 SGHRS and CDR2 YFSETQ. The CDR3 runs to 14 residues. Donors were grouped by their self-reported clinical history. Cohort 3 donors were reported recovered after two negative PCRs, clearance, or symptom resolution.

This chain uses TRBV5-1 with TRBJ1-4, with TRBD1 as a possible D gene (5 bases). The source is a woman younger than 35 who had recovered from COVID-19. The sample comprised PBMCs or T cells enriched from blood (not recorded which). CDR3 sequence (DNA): TGCGCCAGCACCTCGGGGGAGGGTGGTGAAAAACTGTTTTTT. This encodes CASTSGEGGEKLFF.